The clone carrying this T cell receptor beta chain was picked up many times. What it binds is unknown. Clinical Activity Scores of at least 3, NOSPECS grades of at least 4 and durations under 3 months characterized ophthalmopathy patients. The sample is drawn from a study of T cells in Graves' hyperthyroidism and ophthalmopathy. Study details: At the time of initial diagnosis and before any treatment, peripheral blood was collected.

Authors of the study amplified TCR beta CDR3 regions from RNA transcripts. The study used the HTBI primer set for a first-round RT-PCR of the TCR CDR3. In TCRdb, the multiplex PCR reads were re-called with MiXCR into one record per CDR3 protein. This sample has fewer than 450,000 distinct CDR3 sequences, with 13% to 15% found just once. Germline V CDR1 and CDR2: MDHEN, SYDVKM. Trimming pared 4 bases from V and 1 base from J, leaving 6 bases between. CDR3 length: 13 residues. Study-level results: From stable hyperthyroidism, ophthalmopathy was set apart by a 13 V-J model.

Sequences were obtained from blood. The rearrangement uses TRBV28 and TRBJ2-3; perhaps TRBD2 as D (5 bases). This sequence originates from a woman in her sixties with Graves' ophthalmopathy. CDR3 DNA sequence: TGTGCCAGCAGTTCGCGGGGCACAGATACGCAGTATTTT. It translates to CASSSRGTDTQYF.